This T cell receptor (beta chain) was captured in a study of brain T cells in children with intractable seizures. The repertoire was sequenced with immunoSEQ multiplex PCR; TCRdb's copy has only in-frame clones and lacks some. The profile covers 300,000 to 400,000 clones, with over 85% appearing a single time and roughly 5.7% taken by the ten largest. Time point defined: blood from clinic visit 5 months post-surgery; TSC patient then seizure free. Only cases whose brain tissue showed the highest T cell transcript signatures were sequenced. At least one anti-epileptic drug was given before surgery. Trimming left V 3 bases short and J 0 bases short, with 12 bases between. Germline values: CDR1 SGHDN, CDR2 FVKESK. CDR3 length: 16 residues.

The clonotype originates from a boy under two years old with tuberous sclerosis and intractable seizures. Sequencing was performed on peripheral blood, taken approximately 5 months after surgery. The chain is built from TRBV14 and TRBJ2-1; perhaps TRBD2 as D (5 bases). The DNA of the CDR3 is TGTGCCAGCAGCCAGTTTGGACTTCTCTCCTACAATGAGCAGTTCTTC. This sequence encodes CASSQFGLLSYNEQFF. Complete variable domain (other parts from reference TRBV14 and TRBJ2-1): EAGVTQFPSHSVIEKGQTVTLRCDPISGHDNLYWYRRVMGKEIKFLLHFVKESKQDESGMPNNRFLAERTGGTYSTLKVQPAELEDSGVYFCASSQFGLLSYNEQFFGPGTRLTVL.